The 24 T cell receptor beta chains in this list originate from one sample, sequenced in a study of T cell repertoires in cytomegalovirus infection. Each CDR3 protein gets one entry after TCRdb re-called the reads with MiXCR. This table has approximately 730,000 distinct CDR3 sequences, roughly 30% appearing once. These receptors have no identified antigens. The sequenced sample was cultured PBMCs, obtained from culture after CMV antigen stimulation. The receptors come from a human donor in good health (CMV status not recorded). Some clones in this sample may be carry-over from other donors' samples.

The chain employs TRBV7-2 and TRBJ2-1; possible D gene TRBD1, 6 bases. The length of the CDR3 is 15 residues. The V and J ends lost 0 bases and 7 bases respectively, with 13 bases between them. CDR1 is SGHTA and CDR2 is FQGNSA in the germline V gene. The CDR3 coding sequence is TGTGCCAGCAGCTTAGCGGGGGCGGAGTGGAATGAGCAGTTCTTC. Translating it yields CASSLAGAEWNEQFF.

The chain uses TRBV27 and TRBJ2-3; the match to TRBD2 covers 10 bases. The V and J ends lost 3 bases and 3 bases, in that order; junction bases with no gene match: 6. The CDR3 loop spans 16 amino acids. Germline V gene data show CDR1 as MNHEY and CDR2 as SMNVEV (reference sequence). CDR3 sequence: CASSFVAGGGTDTQYF. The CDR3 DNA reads TGTGCCAGCAGTTTCGTAGCGGGGGGCGGGACAGATACGCAGTATTTT.

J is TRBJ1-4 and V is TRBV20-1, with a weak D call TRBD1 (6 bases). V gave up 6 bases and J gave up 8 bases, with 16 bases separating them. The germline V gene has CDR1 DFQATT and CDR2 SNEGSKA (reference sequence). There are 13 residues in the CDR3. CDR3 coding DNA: TGCAGTGCCGGGGGGGGGCTGAGAGAAAAACTGTTTTTT. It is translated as CSAGGGLREKLFF.

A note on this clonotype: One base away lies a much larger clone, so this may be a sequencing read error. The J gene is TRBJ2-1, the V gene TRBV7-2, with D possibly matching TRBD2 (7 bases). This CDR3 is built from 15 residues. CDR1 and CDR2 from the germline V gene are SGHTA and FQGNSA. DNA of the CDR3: TGTGCCAGCAGCTTAAGGACGGGGGGCCCATATGAGCAGCTCTTC. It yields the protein CASSLRTGGPYEQLF.

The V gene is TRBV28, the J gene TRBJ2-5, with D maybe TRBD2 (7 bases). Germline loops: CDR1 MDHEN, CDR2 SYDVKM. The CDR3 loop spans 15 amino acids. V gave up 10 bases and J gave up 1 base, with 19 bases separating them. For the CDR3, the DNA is TGTGCCACCGAGGGGGGGGGACGGATCCAAGAGACCCAGTACTTC. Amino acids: CATEGGGRIQETQYF.

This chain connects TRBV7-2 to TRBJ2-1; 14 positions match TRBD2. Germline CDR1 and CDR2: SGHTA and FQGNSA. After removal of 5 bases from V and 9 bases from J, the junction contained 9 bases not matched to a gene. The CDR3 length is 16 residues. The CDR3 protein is CASSPQGLAGEGEQFF. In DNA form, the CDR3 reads TGTGCCAGCAGCCCCCAGGGACTAGCGGGAGAGGGTGAGCAGTTCTTC.

The CDR3 region is CSVDRRNTEAFF. CDR3 in DNA: TGCAGTGTTGACAGGCGGAACACTGAAGCTTTCTTT. V usage is TRBV20-1 and J usage is TRBJ1-1; weak D call: TRBD1 (6 bases). V was shortened by 7 bases and J by 1 base, with 10 bases between the two germline ends. The CDR3 has 12 amino acids. The germline gives CDR1 DFQATT, CDR2 SNEGSKA (reference sequence).

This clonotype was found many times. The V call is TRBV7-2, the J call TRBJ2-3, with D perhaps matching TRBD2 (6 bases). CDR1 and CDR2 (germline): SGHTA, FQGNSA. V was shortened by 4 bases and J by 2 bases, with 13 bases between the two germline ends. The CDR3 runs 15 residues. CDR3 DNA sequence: TGTGCCAGCAGCTCCCGTGGCGGGACCACAGATACGCAGTATTTT. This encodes CASSSRGGTTDTQYF.

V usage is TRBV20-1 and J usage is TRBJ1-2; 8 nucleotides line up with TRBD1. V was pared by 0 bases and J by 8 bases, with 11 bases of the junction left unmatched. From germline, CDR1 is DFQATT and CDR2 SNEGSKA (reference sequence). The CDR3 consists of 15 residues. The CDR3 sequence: CSARDAGQGAKGYTF. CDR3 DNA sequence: TGCAGTGCTAGAGATGCCGGGCAGGGGGCGAAGGGCTACACCTTC.

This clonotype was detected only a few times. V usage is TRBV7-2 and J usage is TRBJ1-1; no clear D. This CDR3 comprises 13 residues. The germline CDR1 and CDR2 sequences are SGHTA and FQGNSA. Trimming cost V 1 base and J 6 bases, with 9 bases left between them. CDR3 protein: CASSLVVRAEAFF. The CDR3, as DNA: TGTGCCAGCAGCTTAGTGGTAAGGGCTGAAGCTTTCTTT.

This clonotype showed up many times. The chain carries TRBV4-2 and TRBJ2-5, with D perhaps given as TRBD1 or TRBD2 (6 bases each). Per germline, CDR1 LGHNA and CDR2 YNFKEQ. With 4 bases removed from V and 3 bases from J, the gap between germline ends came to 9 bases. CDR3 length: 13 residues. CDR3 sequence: CASSPRGEETQYF. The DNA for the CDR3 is TGTGCCAGCAGCCCGAGGGGGGAAGAGACCCAGTACTTC.

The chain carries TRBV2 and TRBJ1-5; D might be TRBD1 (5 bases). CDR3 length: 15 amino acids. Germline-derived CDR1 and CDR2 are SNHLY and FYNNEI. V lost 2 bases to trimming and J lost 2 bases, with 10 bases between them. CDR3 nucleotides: TGTGCCAGCAGTGAACTAGGGACCGGCAATCAGCCCCAGCATTTT. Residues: CASSELGTGNQPQHF.

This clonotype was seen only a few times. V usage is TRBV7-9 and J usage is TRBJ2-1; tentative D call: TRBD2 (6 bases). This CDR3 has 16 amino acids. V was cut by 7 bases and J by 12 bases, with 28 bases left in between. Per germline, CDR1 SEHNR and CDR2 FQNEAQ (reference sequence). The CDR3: CASMPYWGEPMVGQFF. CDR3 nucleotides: TGTGCCAGCATGCCCTATTGGGGGGAGCCTATGGTCGGGCAGTTCTTC.

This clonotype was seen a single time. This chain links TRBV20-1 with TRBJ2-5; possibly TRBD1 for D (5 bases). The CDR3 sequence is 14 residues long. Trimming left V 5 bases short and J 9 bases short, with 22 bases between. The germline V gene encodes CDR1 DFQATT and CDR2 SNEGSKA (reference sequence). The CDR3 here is CSALHPSQGLAQYF. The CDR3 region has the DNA TGCAGTGCTCTTCATCCTTCTCAGGGATTGGCCCAGTACTTC.

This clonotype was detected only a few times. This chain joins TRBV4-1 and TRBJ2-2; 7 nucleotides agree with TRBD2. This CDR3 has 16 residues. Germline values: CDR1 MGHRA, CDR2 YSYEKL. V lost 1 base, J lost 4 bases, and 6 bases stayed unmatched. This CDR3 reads CASSQVGGVITGELFF. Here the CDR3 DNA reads TGCGCCAGCAGCCAAGTTGGGGGGGTAATCACCGGGGAGCTGTTTTTT.

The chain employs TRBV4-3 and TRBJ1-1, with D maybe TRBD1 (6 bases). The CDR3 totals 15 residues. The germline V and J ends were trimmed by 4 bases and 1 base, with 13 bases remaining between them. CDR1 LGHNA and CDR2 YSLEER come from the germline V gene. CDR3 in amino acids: CASSLRDRRNTEAFF. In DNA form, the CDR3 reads TGCGCCAGCAGCCTTAGAGACAGGCGGAACACTGAAGCTTTCTTT.

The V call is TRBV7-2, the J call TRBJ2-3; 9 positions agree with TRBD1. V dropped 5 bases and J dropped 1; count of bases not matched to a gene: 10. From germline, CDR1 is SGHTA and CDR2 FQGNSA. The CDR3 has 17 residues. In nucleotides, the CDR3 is TGTGCCAGCAGCCCGACCGGACAGGGGTCTGGCACAGATACGCAGTATTTT. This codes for CASSPTGQGSGTDTQYF.

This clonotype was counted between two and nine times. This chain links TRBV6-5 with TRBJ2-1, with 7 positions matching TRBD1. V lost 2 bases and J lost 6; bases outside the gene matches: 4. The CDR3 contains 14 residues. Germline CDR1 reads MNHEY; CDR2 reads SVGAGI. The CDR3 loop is CASSYQGQANEQFF. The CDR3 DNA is TGTGCCAGCAGTTACCAAGGACAGGCCAATGAGCAGTTCTTC.

CDR3 region: CASDGAGGRETQYF. CDR3 DNA sequence: TGTGCCAGCGACGGAGCGGGGGGGCGAGAGACCCAGTACTTC. The chain links TRBV6-6 to TRBJ2-5; 10 bases match TRBD2. Germline CDR1 reads MNHNY; CDR2 reads SVGAGI (reference sequence). The CDR3 totals 14 residues. The V segment lost 8 bases and the J segment 4 bases; nucleotides outside the gene matches: 7.

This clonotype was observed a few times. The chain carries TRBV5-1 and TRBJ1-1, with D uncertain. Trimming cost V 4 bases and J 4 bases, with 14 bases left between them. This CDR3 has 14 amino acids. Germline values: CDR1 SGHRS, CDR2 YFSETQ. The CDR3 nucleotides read TGCGCCAGCAGCCAAGGGTCGGCGGGCACTGAAGCTTTCTTT. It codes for CASSQGSAGTEAFF. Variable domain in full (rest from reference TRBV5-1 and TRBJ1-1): KAGVTQTPRYLIKTRGQQVTLSCSPISGHRSVSWYQQTPGQGLQFLFEYFSETQRNKGNFPGRFSGRQFSNSRSEMNVSTLELGDSALYLCASSQGSAGTEAFFGQGTRLTVV.

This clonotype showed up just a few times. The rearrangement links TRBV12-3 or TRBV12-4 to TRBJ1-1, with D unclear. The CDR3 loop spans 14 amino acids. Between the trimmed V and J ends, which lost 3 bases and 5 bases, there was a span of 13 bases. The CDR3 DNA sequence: TGTGCCAGCAGTTTTAAGGGTACCTTTACTGAAGCTTTCTTT. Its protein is CASSFKGTFTEAFF.

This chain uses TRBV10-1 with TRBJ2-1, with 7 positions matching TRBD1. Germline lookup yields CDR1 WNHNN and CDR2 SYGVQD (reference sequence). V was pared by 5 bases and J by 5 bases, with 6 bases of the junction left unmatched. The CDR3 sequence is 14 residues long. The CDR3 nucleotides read TGCGCCAGCAGTCCGCCGGGACAGAACAATGAGCAGTTCTTC. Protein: CASSPPGQNNEQFF.

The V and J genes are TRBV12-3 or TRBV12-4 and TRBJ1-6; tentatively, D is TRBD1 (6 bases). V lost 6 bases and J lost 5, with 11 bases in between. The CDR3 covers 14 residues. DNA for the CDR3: TGTGCCAGCAGGCAGGGACAAAATAATTCACCCCTCCACTTT. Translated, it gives CASRQGQNNSPLHF.

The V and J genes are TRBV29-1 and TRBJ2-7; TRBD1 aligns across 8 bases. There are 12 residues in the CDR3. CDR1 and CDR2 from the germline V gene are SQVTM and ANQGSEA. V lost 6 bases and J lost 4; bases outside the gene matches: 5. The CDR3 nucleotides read TGCAGCGTAGGACAGGGCAAGTACGAGCAGTACTTC. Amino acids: CSVGQGKYEQYF.